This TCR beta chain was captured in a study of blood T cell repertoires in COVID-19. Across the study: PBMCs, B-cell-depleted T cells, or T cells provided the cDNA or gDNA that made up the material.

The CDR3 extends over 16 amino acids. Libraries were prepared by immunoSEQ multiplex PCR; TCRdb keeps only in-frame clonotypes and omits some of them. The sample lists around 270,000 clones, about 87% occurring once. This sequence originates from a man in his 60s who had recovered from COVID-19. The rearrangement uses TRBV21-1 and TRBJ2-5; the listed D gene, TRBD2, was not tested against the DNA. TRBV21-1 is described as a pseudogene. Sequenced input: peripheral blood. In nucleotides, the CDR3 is TGTGCCAGCAGCAAGGGGGCTAGCGGGTTCCCTGAGACCCAGTACTTC. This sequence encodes CASSKGASGFPETQYF.